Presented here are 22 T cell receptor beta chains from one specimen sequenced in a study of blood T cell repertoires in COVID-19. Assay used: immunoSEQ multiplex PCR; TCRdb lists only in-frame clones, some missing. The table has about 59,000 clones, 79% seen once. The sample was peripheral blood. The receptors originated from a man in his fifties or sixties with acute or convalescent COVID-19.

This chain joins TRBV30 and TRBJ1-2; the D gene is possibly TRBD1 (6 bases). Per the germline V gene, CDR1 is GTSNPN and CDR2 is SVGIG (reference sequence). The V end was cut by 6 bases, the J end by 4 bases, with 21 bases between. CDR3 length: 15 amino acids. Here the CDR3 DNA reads TGTGCCTGCATTCCGACAGGAGGTCTAGGCTATGGCTACACCTTC. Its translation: CACIPTGGLGYGYTF.

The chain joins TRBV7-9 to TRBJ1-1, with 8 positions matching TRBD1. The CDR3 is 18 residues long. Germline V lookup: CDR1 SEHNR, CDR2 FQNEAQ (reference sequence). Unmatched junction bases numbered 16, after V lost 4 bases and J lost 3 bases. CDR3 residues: CASSSRLDRGKGDTEAFF. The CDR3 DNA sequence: TGTGCCAGCAGCTCAAGATTAGACAGGGGAAAAGGAGACACTGAAGCTTTCTTT.

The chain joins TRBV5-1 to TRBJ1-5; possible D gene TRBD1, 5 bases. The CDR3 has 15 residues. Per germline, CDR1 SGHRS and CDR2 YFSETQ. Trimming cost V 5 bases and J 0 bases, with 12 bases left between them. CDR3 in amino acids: CASRDGGNSNQPQHF. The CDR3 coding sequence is TGCGCCAGCAGAGACGGGGGAAATAGCAATCAGCCCCAGCATTTT.

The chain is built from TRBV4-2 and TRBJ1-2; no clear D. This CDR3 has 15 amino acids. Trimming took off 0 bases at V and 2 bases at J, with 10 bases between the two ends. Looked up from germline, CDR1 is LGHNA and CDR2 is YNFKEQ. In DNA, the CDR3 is TGTGCCAGCAGCCAAGATGAGGGCGCCAACTATGGCTACACCTTC. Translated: CASSQDEGANYGYTF.

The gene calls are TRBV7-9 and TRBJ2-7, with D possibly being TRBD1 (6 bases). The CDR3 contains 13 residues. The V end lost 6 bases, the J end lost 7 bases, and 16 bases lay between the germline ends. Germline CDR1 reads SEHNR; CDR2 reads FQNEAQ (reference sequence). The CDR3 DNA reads TGTGCCAGCAGACGTGGAGAGGGGGAAGAGCAGTACTTC. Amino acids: CASRRGEGEEQYF.

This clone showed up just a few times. CDR3 in amino acids: CASSLADRVGYGYTF. The CDR3 DNA is TGTGCCAGCAGCCTGGCCGACAGGGTCGGCTATGGCTACACCTTC. The rearrangement links TRBV9 to TRBJ1-2; the match to TRBD1 covers 7 bases. This CDR3 has 15 amino acids. J gave up 4 bases and V 4 bases, and 10 bases lay outside the gene matches. Germline CDR1 and CDR2: SGDLS and YYNGEE.

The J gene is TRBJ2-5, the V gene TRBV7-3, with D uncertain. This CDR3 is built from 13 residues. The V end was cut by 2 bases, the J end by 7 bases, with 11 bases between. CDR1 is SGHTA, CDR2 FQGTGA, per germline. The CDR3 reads CASSLSSAGTQYF. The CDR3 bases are TGTGCCAGCAGCTTATCCAGCGCCGGGACCCAGTACTTC.

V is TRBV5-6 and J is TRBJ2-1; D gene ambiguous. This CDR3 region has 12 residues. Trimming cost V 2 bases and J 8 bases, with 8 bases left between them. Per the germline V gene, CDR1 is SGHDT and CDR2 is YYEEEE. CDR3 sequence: CASSFDRYEQFF. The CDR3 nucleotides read TGTGCCAGCAGCTTTGATCGGTATGAGCAGTTCTTC.

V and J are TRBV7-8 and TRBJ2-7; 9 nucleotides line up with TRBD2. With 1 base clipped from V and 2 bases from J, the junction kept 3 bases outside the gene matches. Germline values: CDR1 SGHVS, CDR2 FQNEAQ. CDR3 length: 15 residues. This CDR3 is CASSLEAGGPYEQYF. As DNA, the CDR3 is TGTGCCAGCAGCTTAGAAGCGGGAGGCCCCTACGAGCAGTACTTC. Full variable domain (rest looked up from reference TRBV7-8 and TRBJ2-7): GAGVSQSPRYKVAKRGQDVALRCDPISGHVSLFWYQQALGQGPEFLTYFQNEAQLDKSGLPSDRFFAERPEGSVSTLKIQRTQQEDSAVYLCASSLEAGGPYEQYFGPGTRLTVT.

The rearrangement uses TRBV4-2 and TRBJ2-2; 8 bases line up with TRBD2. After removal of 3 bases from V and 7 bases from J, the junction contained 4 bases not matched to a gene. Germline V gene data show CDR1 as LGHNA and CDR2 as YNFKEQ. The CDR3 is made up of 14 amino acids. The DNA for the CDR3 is TGTGCCAGCAGCCAGGCGGGAGGCATCGGGGAGCTGTTTTTT. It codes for CASSQAGGIGELFF.

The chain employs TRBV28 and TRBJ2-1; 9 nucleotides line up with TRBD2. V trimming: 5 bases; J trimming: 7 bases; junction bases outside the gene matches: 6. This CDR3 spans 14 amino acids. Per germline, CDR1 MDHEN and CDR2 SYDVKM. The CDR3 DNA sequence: TGTGCCAGCAGTGTCCCGGGACTAGCAAATGAGCAGTTCTTC. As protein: CASSVPGLANEQFF.

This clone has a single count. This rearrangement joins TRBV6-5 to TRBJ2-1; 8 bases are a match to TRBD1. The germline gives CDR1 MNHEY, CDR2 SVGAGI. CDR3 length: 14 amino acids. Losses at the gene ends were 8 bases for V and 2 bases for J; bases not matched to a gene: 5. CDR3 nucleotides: TGTGCCAGCGACAGGGGAATGACCTACAATGAGCAGTTCTTC. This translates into CASDRGMTYNEQFF.

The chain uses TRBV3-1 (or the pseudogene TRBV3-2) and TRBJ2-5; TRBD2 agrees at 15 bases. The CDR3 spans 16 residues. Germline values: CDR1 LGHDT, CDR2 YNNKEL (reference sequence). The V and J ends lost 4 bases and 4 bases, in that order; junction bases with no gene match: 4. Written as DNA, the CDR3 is TGTGCCAGCAGCCGTAGGACTAGCGGGAGGGGAGAGACCCAGTACTTC. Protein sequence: CASSRRTSGRGETQYF.

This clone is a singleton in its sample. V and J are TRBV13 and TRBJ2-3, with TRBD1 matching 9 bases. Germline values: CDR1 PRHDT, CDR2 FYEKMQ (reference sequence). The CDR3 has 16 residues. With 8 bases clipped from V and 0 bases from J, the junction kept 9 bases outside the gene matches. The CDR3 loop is CASWEQGAVSTDTQYF. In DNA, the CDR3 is TGTGCCAGCTGGGAACAGGGGGCGGTTAGCACAGATACGCAGTATTTT.

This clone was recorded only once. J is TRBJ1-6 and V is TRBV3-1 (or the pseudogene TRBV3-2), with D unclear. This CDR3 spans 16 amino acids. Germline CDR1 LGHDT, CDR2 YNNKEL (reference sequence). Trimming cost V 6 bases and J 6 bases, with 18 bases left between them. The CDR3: CASSNRHRITNSPLHF. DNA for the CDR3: TGTGCCAGCAGTAACAGACACCGCATTACTAATTCACCCCTCCACTTT.

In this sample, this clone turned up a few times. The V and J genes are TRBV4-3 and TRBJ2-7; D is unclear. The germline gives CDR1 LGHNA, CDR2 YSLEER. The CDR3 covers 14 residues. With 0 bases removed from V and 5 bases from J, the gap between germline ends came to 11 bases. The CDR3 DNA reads TGCGCCAGCAGCCAAGATGGCCCAGATGACGAGCAGTACTTC. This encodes CASSQDGPDDEQYF.

In DNA, the CDR3 is TGTGCCAGCAGTTTACGGGGTTTGGGACTGTTTTTT. This translates into CASSLRGLGLFF. V gene TRBV28 combines with J gene TRBJ1-4; D remains unclear. Per germline, CDR1 MDHEN and CDR2 SYDVKM. Trimming removed 2 bases from V and 13 bases from J, with 11 bases in between. The CDR3 sequence is 12 residues long.

The DNA of the CDR3 is TGTGCCAGCAGCTTAGGGGACAGGGGAGATTCACCCCTCCACTTT. Its translation: CASSLGDRGDSPLHF. The V call is TRBV7-3, the J call TRBJ1-6; TRBD1 matches at 10 bases. This CDR3 has 15 residues. Losses at the gene ends were 2 bases for V and 8 bases for J; bases not matched to a gene: 3. The germline V gene encodes CDR1 SGHTA and CDR2 FQGTGA.

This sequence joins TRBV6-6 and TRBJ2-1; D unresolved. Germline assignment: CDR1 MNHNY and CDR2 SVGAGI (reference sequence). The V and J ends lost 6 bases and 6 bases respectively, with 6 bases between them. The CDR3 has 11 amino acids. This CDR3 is CASSPGNEQFF. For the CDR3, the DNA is TGTGCCAGCAGCCCAGGCAATGAGCAGTTCTTC.

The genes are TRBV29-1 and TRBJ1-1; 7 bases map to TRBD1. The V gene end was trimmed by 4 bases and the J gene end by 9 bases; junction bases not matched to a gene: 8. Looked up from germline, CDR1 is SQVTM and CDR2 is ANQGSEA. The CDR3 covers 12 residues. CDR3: CSVVDLQGKAFF. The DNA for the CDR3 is TGCAGCGTTGTAGACCTACAGGGGAAAGCTTTCTTT.

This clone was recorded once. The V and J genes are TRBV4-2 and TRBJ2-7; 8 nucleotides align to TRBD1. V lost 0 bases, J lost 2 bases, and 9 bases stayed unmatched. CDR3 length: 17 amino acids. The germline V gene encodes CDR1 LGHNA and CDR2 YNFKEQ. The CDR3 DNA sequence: TGTGCCAGCAGCCAAGACCCCCCGGGACAGGCTCCCTACGAGCAGTACTTC. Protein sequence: CASSQDPPGQAPYEQYF.

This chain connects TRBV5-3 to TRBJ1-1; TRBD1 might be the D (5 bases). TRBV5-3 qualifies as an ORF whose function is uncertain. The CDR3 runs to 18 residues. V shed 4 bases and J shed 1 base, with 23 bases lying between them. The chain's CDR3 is CARSLAGGRGGWNTEAFF. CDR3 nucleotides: TGTGCCAGAAGCCTCGCCGGGGGGAGAGGCGGTTGGAACACTGAAGCTTTCTTT.